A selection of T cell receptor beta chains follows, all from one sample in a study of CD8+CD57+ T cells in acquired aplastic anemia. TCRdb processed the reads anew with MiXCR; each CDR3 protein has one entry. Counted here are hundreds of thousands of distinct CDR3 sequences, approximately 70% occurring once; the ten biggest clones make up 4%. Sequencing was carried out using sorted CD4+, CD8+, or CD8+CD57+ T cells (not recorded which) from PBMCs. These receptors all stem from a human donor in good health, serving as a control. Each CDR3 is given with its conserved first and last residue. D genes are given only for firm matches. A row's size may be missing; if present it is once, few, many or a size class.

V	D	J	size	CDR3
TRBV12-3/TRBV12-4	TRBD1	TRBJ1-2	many	CASSLGRTGGGGYTF
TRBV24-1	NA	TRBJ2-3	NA	CATSTLGPGGFTDTQYF
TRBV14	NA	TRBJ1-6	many	CASSQGWGQNSPLHF
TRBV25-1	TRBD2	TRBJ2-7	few	CASSDALAGAEQYF
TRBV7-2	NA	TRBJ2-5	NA	CASSLCTEEGQETQYF
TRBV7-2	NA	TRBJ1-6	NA	CASSLAQWEDTQYPLHF
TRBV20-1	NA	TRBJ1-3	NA	CSAGRVTGTGNTIYF
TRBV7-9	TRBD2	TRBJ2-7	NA	CASGPAGTVNEQF
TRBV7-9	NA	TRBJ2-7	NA	CASSSPDSPLHYEQYF
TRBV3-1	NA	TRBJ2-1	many	CASSQEAVGEQFF
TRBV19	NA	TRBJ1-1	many	CASKAAPHTEAFF
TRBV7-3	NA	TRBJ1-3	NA	CASSLGCYGNNIYF
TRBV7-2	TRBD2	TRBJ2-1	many	CASSLGGLGNNEQFF
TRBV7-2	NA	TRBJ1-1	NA	CASSLQPQEGAEAFF
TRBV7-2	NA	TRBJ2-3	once	CASSLDSLTDKQQF
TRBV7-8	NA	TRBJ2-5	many	CASSFSQTGGGGETQYF
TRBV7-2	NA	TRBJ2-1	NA	CASSRSPGSHNNEFF
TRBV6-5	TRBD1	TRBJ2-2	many	CASRTGDSDTGELFF
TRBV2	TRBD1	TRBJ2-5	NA	CASSETGTGGRETQYF
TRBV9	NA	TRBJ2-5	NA	CACTSRTREAQYF
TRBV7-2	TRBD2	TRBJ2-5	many	CASSLPSGPQETQYF
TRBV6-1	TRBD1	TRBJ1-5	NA	CATTQYRGDVQPQHF
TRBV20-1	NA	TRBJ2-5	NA	CSAEQNQGTQYF
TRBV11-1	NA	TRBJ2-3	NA	CASSPGPQDTQYF
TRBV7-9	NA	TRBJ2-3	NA	CASRHVSNTDTQYF
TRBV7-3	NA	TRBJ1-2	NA	CASSLDLASPRHTF
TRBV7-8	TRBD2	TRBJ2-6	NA	CASRPKRGAKNEQF
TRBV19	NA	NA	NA	CASSTGPLDPPLHF
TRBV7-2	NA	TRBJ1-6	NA	CASSLGGTHNSPLHF
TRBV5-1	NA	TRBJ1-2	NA	CASSFGPGQHF
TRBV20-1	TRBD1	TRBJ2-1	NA	CSASGTTGTVEQFF
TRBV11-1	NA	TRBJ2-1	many	CASNKRGGASYNEQFF
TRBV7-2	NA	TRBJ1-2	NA	CASSFQANYGYTF
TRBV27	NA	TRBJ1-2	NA	CASSLNTRTYGYTF
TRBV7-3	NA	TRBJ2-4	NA	CASGLVPGLGIQYF
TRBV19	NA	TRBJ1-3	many	CASSMRVRNTIYF
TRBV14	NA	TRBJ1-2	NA	CASSQDSRSGRGYYGYTF
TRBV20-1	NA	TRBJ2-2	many	CSAIPGHLNTGELFF
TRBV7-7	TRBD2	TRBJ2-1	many	CASSARETSSSEQFF
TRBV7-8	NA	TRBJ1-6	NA	CASSRGRADSPLQF
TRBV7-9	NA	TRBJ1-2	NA	CASSQTKNYGYTF
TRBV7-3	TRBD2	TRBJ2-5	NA	CASSRTSQGYGNTF
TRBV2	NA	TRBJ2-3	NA	CASSKGLAGDTQYF